One and the same sample provided the 27 T cell receptor beta chains below, sequenced in a study of blood T cell repertoires in COVID-19. Profiled with immunoSEQ multiplex PCR; TCRdb holds only in-frame clones, not every one. The sample yields around 150,000 clones, about 86% seen once. Sequencing was performed on peripheral blood. These receptors originate from a man between 65 and 85 years old with acute or convalescent COVID-19.

The chain carries TRBV6-2 or TRBV6-3 and TRBJ1-1; TRBD1 agrees at 7 bases. The germline gives CDR1 MNHEY, CDR2 SVGEGT. This CDR3 has 18 residues. The V gene end was trimmed by 6 bases and the J gene end by 0 bases; junction bases not matched to a gene: 16. CDR3: CASSSLRTGNLMNTEAFF. The CDR3 coding sequence is TGTGCCAGCAGCTCGTTACGGACAGGAAACCTCATGAACACTGAAGCTTTCTTT.

The V call is TRBV29-1, the J call TRBJ2-7; D unclear. CDR1 is SQVTM and CDR2 is ANQGSEA in the germline V gene. The CDR3 sequence is 12 residues long. The ends were cut back, 5 bases at V and 1 base at J, with 9 bases in the middle. The DNA of the CDR3 is TGCAGCGTTCGGGTCGGGTCCTACGAGCAGTACTTC. Amino acids: CSVRVGSYEQYF.

The chain couples TRBV2 to TRBJ2-2, with unresolved D. CDR3 size: 14 residues. The ends were cut back, 5 bases at V and 2 bases at J, with 9 bases in the middle. Germline loops: CDR1 SNHLY, CDR2 FYNNEI. CDR3 nucleotide sequence: TGTGCCAGCAGTTTTAGTTTTAACACCGGGGAGCTGTTTTTT. Encoded protein: CASSFSFNTGELFF.

V is TRBV5-4 and J is TRBJ2-2; 14 positions match TRBD2. The CDR3 consists of 18 residues. Looked up from germline, CDR1 is SGHNT and CDR2 is YYREEE (reference sequence). Unmatched junction bases numbered 7, after V lost 2 bases and J lost 4 bases. For the CDR3, the DNA is TGTGCCAGCAGCTTACCGGGACTAGCGGGAGTCGGCACCGGGGAGCTGTTTTTT. The encoded protein is CASSLPGLAGVGTGELFF.

The chain employs TRBV6-2 or TRBV6-3 and TRBJ2-7; a weak D match, TRBD1 (6 bases). Trimming cost V 5 bases and J 3 bases, with 11 bases left between them. The CDR3 has 13 residues. CDR1 is MNHEY, CDR2 SVGEGT, per germline. The CDR3 DNA sequence: TGTGCCAGCAGTACCGGGACATTCTACGAGCAGTACTTC. This codes for CASSTGTFYEQYF.

This chain joins TRBV28 and TRBJ2-7, with a tentative D call TRBD1 (6 bases). The germline CDR1 and CDR2 sequences are MDHEN and SYDVKM. V was pared by 3 bases and J by 7 bases, with 16 bases between. CDR3 size: 14 residues. CDR3 nucleotide sequence: TGTGCCAGCAGTTTTTCGGGACATCTGGGAGAGCAGTACTTC. Its protein product is CASSFSGHLGEQYF.

V usage is TRBV19 and J usage is TRBJ2-3; D unclear. This CDR3 region has 15 residues. From germline, CDR1 is LNHDA and CDR2 SQIVND (reference sequence). The V and J ends lost 5 bases and 0 bases respectively, with 12 bases between them. The DNA for the CDR3 is TGTGCCAGTAGTGTCTCAGTGGCTAGCACAGATACGCAGTATTTT. Translating gives CASSVSVASTDTQYF.

The chain couples TRBV7-2 to TRBJ2-3, with 10 bases fitting TRBD2. The CDR3 contains 16 residues. Unmatched junction bases numbered 11, after V lost 5 bases and J lost 6 bases. The germline CDR1 and CDR2 sequences are SGHTA and FQGNSA. In nucleotides, the CDR3 is TGTGCCAGCAGCCTAACTAGCGGGATGGTATCGGATACGCAGTATTTT. It specifies CASSLTSGMVSDTQYF.

This clone appeared a few times. The V call is TRBV9, the J call TRBJ1-1; D uncertain. The CDR3 is 13 amino acids. V gave up 5 bases and J gave up 2 bases, with 10 bases separating them. From germline, CDR1 is SGDLS and CDR2 YYNGEE. The CDR3 reads CASSYTVNTEAFF. The CDR3 region has the DNA TGTGCCAGCAGTTATACAGTTAACACTGAAGCTTTCTTT.

This rearrangement joins TRBV5-6 to TRBJ2-3; TRBD1 aligns across 7 bases. With V trimmed by 3 bases and J by 2 bases, 9 bases remained unmatched. The CDR3 loop spans 16 amino acids. CDR1 SGHDT and CDR2 YYEEEE come from the germline V gene. The CDR3, as DNA: TGTGCCAGCAGCTCCCCGGGACAGACTATCACAGATACGCAGTATTTT. As protein: CASSSPGQTITDTQYF.

The J gene is TRBJ2-1, the V gene TRBV11-2, with 8 positions matching TRBD2. Per germline, CDR1 SGHAT and CDR2 FQNNGV. CDR3 length equals 15 residues. J lost 3 bases, V lost 1 base, and 2 bases had no gene match. The CDR3 is CASSLVLAGYNEQFF. CDR3 DNA: TGTGCCAGCAGCTTAGTTCTAGCGGGCTACAATGAGCAGTTCTTC.

This clone was picked up a small number of times. The chain couples TRBV6-5 to TRBJ1-4; 8 nucleotides match TRBD1. CDR1 MNHEY and CDR2 SVGAGI come from the germline V gene. V shed 6 bases and J 8 bases; nucleotides not matched to a gene: 8. This CDR3 has 14 amino acids. The CDR3 protein is CASRTTGEGEKLFF. CDR3 bases: TGTGCCAGCAGAACGACAGGGGAAGGAGAAAAACTGTTTTTT.

The chain is built from TRBV27 and TRBJ2-7; 15 bases are a match to TRBD2. Germline V gene lookup returns CDR1 MNHEY and CDR2 SMNVEV (reference sequence). V trimming: 5 bases; J trimming: 4 bases; junction bases outside the gene matches: 6. This CDR3 has 16 residues. This CDR3 reads CASSPRTSGRAYEQYF. CDR3 coding DNA: TGTGCCAGCAGTCCCCGGACTAGCGGGAGGGCTTACGAGCAGTACTTC.

The chain combines TRBV7-3 with TRBJ2-7, with D possibly being TRBD1 (6 bases). The CDR3 is 14 amino acids. CDR1 and CDR2 (germline): SGHTA, FQGTGA. V shed 3 bases and J shed 3 bases, with 12 bases lying between them. The CDR3 region has the DNA TGTGCCAGCAGCTTGGATCAGGGGCTCTACGAGCAGTACTTC. It translates to CASSLDQGLYEQYF.

In DNA form, the CDR3 reads TGTGCCAGCTCACCGGAGACTATAGCGGGAGGTTCCTACAATGAGCAGTTCTTC. The encoded protein is CASSPETIAGGSYNEQFF. The J gene is TRBJ2-1, the V gene TRBV18, with 10 positions matching TRBD2. The CDR3 loop spans 18 amino acids. The J segment lost 1 base and the V segment lost 3 bases, leaving 9 bases of the junction unmatched. CDR1 KGHSH and CDR2 LQKENI come from the germline V gene.

The V gene is TRBV5-4, the J gene TRBJ2-3; 7 positions agree with TRBD1. Germline CDR1 reads SGHNT; CDR2 reads YYREEE (reference sequence). The CDR3 has 15 residues. Trimming removed 4 bases from V and 2 bases from J; junction bases left unmatched: 7. Written as DNA, the CDR3 is TGTGCCAGCAGCCTGGACAGGTTCTACACAGATACGCAGTATTTT. It codes for CASSLDRFYTDTQYF.

The chain has TRBV5-8 and TRBJ2-7; TRBD1 matches at 7 bases. Looked up from germline, CDR1 is SGHTS and CDR2 is YDEGEE. This CDR3 is built from 14 residues. Unmatched junction bases numbered 8, after V lost 4 bases and J lost 4 bases. The CDR3 spells CASSPGQVGYEQYF. DNA for the CDR3: TGTGCCAGCAGCCCCGGACAGGTTGGGTACGAGCAGTACTTC.

V and J are TRBV27 and TRBJ2-1, with D unclear. Germline CDR1 and CDR2: MNHEY and SMNVEV (reference sequence). V was clipped by 6 bases and J by 0 bases, with 9 bases between them. The CDR3 spans 14 residues. CDR3 sequence (DNA): TGTGCCAGCAGGCTACGGAGCTCCTACAATGAGCAGTTCTTC. This codes for CASRLRSSYNEQFF.

The chain links TRBV11-2 to TRBJ1-1; 9 nucleotides align to TRBD1. This CDR3 has 17 amino acids. V was pared by 1 base and J by 1 base, with 7 bases of the junction left unmatched. Germline V CDR1 and CDR2: SGHAT, FQNNGV. This CDR3 is CASSLGWDREGNTEAFF. The CDR3 nucleotides are TGTGCCAGCAGCTTAGGCTGGGACAGGGAAGGGAACACTGAAGCTTTCTTT.

The sample holds one count of this clone. The chain has TRBV29-1 and TRBJ2-7, with TRBD1 matching over 9 bases. The CDR3 covers 12 residues. Germline CDR1 SQVTM, CDR2 ANQGSEA. CDR3 in amino acids: CSAGTGLYEQYF. CDR3 in DNA: TGCAGTGCCGGGACAGGGCTGTACGAGCAGTACTTC.

This clone was detected a few times. DNA of the CDR3: TGTGCCAGCAGTTACTCCGCACAGGTCCATGAGCAGTTCTTC. It specifies CASSYSAQVHEQFF. This chain links TRBV6-6 with TRBJ2-1; tentative D call: TRBD1 (5 bases). CDR1 and CDR2 from the germline V gene are MNHNY and SVGAGI (reference sequence). Deletions cut 0 bases from V and 8 bases from J, with 11 bases between. The CDR3 runs 14 residues.

The CDR3 DNA follows: TGTGCCAGCTGGACAGGGGCCTCAGATACGCAGTATTTT. This gives the protein CASWTGASDTQYF. The chain is built from TRBV6-5 and TRBJ2-3; 9 nucleotides line up with TRBD1. The CDR3 contains 13 residues. CDR1 and CDR2 from the germline V gene are MNHEY and SVGAGI. The ends lost 8 bases at V and 4 bases at J; junction bases unmatched: 4.

The chain links TRBV19 to TRBJ2-5; 7 nucleotides align to TRBD2. In germline, CDR1 is LNHDA, CDR2 SQIVND (reference sequence). After removal of 6 bases from V and 2 bases from J, the junction contained 9 bases not matched to a gene. The CDR3 consists of 15 residues. The CDR3 DNA is TGTGCCAGTAGGACTACTTCTAGCGGACAAGAGACCCAGTACTTC. Encoded protein: CASRTTSSGQETQYF.

The V and J genes are TRBV6-2 or TRBV6-3 and TRBJ1-5; no firm D call. The CDR3 is 17 residues long. Germline CDR1 MNHEY, CDR2 SVGEGT. The germline V and J ends were trimmed by 0 bases and 1 base, with 13 bases remaining between them. CDR3 sequence reads: CASSYSGGLKSNQPQHF. DNA of the CDR3: TGTGCCAGCAGTTACTCGGGCGGGCTAAAAAGCAATCAGCCCCAGCATTTT.

V usage is TRBV5-1 and J usage is TRBJ2-1; 7 nucleotides agree with TRBD1. Germline V gene lookup returns CDR1 SGHRS and CDR2 YFSETQ. Trimming took 0 bases from V and 7 from J; bases not matched to a gene: 7. This CDR3 region has 15 residues. This chain's CDR3 is CASSLGQGERNEQFF. The CDR3 DNA is TGCGCCAGCAGCTTGGGACAGGGTGAGCGGAATGAGCAGTTCTTC. Supplemented by reference TRBV5-1 and TRBJ2-1, the full variable domain reads KAGVTQTPRYLIKTRGQQVTLSCSPISGHRSVSWYQQTPGQGLQFLFEYFSETQRNKGNFPGRFSGRQFSNSRSEMNVSTLELGDSALYLCASSLGQGERNEQFFGPGTRLTVL.

J is TRBJ1-1 and V is TRBV30; weak D call: TRBD1 (5 bases). The germline V gene encodes CDR1 GTSNPN and CDR2 SVGIG (reference sequence). V dropped 0 bases and J dropped 6 bases, with 11 bases sitting between them. The CDR3 sequence is 13 residues long. CDR3 protein: CAWSVPDSPEAFF. CDR3 coding DNA: TGTGCCTGGAGTGTACCCGACAGCCCTGAAGCTTTCTTT.

The rearrangement links TRBV6-5 to TRBJ2-2, with TRBD1 matching 7 bases. Per germline, CDR1 MNHEY and CDR2 SVGAGI. The V and J ends lost 5 bases and 3 bases, in that order; junction bases with no gene match: 3. This CDR3 has 14 residues. CDR3 DNA: TGTGCCAGCAGTACCGACAGGGACACCGGGGAGCTGTTTTTT. This encodes CASSTDRDTGELFF.